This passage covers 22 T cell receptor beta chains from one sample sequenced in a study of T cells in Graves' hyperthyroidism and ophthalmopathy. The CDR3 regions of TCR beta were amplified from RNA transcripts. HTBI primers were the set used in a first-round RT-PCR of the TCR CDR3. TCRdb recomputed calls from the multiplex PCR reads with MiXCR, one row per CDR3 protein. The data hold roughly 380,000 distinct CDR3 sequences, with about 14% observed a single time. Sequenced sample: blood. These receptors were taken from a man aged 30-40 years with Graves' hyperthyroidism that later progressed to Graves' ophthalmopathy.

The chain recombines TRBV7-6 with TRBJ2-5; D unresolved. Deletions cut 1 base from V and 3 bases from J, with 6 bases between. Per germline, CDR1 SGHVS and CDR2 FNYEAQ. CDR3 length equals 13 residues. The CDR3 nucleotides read TGTGCCAGCAGCTTAGTAGCTAAAGAGACCCAGTACTTC. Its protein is CASSLVAKETQYF.

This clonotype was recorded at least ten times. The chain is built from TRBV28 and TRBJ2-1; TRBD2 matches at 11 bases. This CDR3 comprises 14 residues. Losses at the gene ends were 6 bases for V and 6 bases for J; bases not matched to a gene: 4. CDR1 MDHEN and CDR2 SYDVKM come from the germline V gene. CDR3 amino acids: CASRLAGGSNEQFF. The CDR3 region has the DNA TGTGCCAGCAGGCTAGCGGGGGGATCCAATGAGCAGTTCTTC.

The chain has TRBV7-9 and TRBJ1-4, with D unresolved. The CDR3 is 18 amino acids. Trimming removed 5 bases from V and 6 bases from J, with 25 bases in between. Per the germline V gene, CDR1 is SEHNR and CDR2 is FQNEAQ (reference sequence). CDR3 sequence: CASSKLIIYEERYEKLFF. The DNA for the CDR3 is TGTGCCAGCAGCAAATTAATTATATACGAGGAGCGATATGAAAAACTGTTTTTT.

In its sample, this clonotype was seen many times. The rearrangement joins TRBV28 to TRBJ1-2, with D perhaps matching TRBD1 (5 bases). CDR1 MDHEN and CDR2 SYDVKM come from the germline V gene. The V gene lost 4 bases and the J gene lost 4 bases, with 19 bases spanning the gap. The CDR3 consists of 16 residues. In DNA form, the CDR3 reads TGTGCCAGCAGTTCATTGGGACCTCACCTCCGCTATGGCTACACCTTC. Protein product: CASSSLGPHLRYGYTF.

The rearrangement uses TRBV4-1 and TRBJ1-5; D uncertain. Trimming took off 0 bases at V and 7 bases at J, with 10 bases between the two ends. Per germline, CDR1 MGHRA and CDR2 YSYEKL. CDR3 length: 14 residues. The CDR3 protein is CASSQDRVRQPQHF. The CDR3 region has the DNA TGCGCCAGCAGCCAAGATCGGGTCAGGCAGCCCCAGCATTTT.

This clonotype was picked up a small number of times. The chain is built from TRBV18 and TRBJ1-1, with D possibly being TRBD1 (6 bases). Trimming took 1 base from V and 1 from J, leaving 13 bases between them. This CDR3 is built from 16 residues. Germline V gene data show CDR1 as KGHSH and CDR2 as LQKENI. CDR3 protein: CASSPLGGLGNTEAFF. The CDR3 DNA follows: TGTGCCAGCTCACCACTGGGGGGGCTTGGGAACACTGAAGCTTTCTTT.

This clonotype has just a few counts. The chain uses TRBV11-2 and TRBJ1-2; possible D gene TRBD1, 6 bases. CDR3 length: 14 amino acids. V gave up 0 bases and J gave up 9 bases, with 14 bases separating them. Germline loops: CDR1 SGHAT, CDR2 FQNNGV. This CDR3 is CASSLESQGISYTF. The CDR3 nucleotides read TGTGCCAGCAGCTTAGAATCCCAGGGGATTAGCTACACCTTC.

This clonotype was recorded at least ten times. Written as DNA, the CDR3 is TGTGCCAGCACCGGGGGGGGCACTGAAGCTTTCTTT. Its protein product is CASTGGGTEAFF. This sequence joins TRBV6-1 and TRBJ1-1, with D maybe TRBD1 (5 bases). V lost 7 bases, J lost 4 bases, and 10 bases lay in between. The CDR3 loop spans 12 amino acids. The germline V gene encodes CDR1 MNHNS and CDR2 SASEGT.

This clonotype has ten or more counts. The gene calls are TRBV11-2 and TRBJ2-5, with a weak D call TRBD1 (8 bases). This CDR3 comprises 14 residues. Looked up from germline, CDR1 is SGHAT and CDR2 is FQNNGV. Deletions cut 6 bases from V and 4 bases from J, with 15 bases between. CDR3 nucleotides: TGTGCCAGCAGTTCAACAGGGGGGGTAGAGACCCAGTACTTC. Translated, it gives CASSSTGGVETQYF. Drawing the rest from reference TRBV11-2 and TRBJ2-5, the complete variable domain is EAGVAQSPRYKIIEKRQSVAFWCNPISGHATLYWYQQILGQGPKLLIQFQNNGVVDDSQLPKDRFSAERLKGVDSTLKIQPAKLEDSAVYLCASSSTGGVETQYFGPGTRLLVL.

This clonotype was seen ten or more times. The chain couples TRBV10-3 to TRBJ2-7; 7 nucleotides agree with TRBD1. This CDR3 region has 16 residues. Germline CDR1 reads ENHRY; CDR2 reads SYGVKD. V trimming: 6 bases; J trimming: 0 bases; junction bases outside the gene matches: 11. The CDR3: CAIRKMEQGFSYEQYF. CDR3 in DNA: TGTGCCATCAGGAAAATGGAACAGGGGTTCTCCTACGAGCAGTACTTC.

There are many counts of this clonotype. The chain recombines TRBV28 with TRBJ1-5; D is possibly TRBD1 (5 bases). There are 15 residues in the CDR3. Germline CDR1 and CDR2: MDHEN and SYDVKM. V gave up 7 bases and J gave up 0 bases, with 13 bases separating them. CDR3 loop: CASTYRRYSNQPQHF. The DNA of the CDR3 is TGTGCCAGCACCTACAGGAGGTATAGCAATCAGCCCCAGCATTTT.

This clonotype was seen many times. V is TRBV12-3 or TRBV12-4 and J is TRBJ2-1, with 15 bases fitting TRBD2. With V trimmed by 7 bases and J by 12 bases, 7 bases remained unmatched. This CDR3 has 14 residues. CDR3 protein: CASTLGLAGGGQFF. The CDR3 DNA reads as TGTGCCAGCACCTTAGGACTAGCGGGGGGGGGGCAGTTCTTC.

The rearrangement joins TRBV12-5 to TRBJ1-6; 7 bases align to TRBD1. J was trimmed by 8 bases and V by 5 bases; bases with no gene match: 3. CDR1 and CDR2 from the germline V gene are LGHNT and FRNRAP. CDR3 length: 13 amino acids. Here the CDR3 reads CASGRDSYSPLHF. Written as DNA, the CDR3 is TGTGCTAGTGGTAGGGACAGTTATTCACCCCTCCACTTT.

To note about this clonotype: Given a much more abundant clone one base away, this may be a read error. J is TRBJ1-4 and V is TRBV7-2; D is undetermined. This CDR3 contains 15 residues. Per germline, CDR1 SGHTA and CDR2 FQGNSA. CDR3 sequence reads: CASIPRVGANEELFF. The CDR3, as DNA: TGTGCCAGCATCCCCCGGGTGGGAGCTAATGAAGAACTGTTTTTT.

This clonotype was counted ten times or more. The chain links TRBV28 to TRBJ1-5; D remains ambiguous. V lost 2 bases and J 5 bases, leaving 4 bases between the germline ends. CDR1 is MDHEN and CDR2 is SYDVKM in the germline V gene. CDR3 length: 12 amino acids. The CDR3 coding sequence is TGTGCCAGCAGTTTAATTTATCAGCCCCAGCATTTT. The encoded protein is CASSLIYQPQHF.

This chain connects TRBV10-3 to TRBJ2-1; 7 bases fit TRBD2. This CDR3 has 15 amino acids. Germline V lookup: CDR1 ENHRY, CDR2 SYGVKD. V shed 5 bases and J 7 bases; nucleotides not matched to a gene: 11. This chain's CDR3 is CAISREGALENEQFF. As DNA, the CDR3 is TGTGCCATCAGTAGGGAGGGCGCCCTGGAGAATGAGCAGTTCTTC.

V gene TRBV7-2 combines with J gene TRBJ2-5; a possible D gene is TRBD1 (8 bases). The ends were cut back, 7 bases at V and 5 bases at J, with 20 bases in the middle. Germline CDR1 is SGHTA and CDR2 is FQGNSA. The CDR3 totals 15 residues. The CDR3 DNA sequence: TGTGCCAGCACCCTTACAGGGGGGGGCCTGGAGACCCAGTACTTC. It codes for CASTLTGGGLETQYF.

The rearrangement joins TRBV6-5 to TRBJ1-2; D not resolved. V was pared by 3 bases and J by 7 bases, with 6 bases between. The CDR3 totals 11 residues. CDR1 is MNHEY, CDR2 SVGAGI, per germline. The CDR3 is CASSYGVGYTF. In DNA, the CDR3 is TGTGCCAGCAGTTATGGGGTTGGCTACACCTTC.

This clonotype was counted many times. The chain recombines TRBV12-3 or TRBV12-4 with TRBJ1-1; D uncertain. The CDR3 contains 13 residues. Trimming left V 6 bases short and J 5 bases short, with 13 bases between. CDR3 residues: CASSFMPKTEAFF. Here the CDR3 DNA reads TGTGCCAGCAGCTTTATGCCTAAAACTGAAGCTTTCTTT.

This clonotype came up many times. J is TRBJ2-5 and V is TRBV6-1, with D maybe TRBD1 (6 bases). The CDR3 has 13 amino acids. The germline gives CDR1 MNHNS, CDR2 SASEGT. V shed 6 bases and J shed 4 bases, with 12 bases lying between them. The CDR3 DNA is TGTGCCAGCAGCCGGCCGGACAGAGAGACCCAGTACTTC. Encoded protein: CASSRPDRETQYF.

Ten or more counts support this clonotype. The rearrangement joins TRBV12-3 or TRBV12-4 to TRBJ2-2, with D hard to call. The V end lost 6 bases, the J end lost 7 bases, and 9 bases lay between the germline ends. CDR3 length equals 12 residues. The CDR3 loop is CASRRAGGELFF. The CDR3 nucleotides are TGTGCCAGCAGACGGGCCGGCGGGGAGCTGTTTTTT.

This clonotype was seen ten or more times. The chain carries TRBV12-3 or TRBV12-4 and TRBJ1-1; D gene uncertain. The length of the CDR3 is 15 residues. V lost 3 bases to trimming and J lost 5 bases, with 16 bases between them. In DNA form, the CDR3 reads TGTGCCAGCAGTTTCGCACCCTCTGAAAGGACTGAAGCTTTCTTT. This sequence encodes CASSFAPSERTEAFF.